Each of the 21 T cell receptor beta chains below was sequenced from the same sample in a study of glioma-infiltrating T cells after dendritic cell vaccination. Time point specified: after dendritic cell vaccination, including at tumor progression/relapse. Generated by immunoSEQ multiplex PCR, the TCRdb table keeps only in-frame clones and is missing some. The repertoire includes 110,000 or so clones, 85% to 90% of them detected once, and approximately 2.7% sits in the top ten. This sample comprised blood, obtained after dendritic cell vaccination. Receptors originate from a human donor with glioblastoma.

The V call is TRBV9, the J call TRBJ1-4; 7 nucleotides align to TRBD1. The junction had 5 bases not matched to a gene; V was cut back by 3 bases and J by 3 bases. The germline V gene has CDR1 SGDLS and CDR2 YYNGEE. The CDR3 is made up of 15 amino acids. In nucleotides, the CDR3 is TGTGCCAGCAGCGGTAGGACAGGAGCTAATGAAAAACTGTTTTTT. Its protein is CASSGRTGANEKLFF.

The J gene is TRBJ1-1, the V gene TRBV10-1, with D hard to call. The V gene lost 8 bases and the J gene lost 8 bases, with 15 bases spanning the gap. Per the germline V gene, CDR1 is WNHNN and CDR2 is SYGVQD (reference sequence). The CDR3 extends over 12 amino acids. The CDR3 DNA sequence: TGCGCCAGCCGATCGGAGGCATCGGAAGCTTTCTTT. This gives the protein CASRSEASEAFF.

The chain recombines TRBV5-1 with TRBJ2-7, with D possibly matching TRBD2 (6 bases). From germline, CDR1 is SGHRS and CDR2 YFSETQ. The V end was cut by 0 bases, the J end by 2 bases, with 9 bases between. The CDR3 loop spans 14 amino acids. CDR3 sequence reads: CASSLGGVAYEQYF. CDR3 nucleotides: TGCGCCAGCAGCTTGGGCGGGGTCGCCTACGAGCAGTACTTC. Variable domain in full (rest from reference TRBV5-1 and TRBJ2-7): KAGVTQTPRYLIKTRGQQVTLSCSPISGHRSVSWYQQTPGQGLQFLFEYFSETQRNKGNFPGRFSGRQFSNSRSEMNVSTLELGDSALYLCASSLGGVAYEQYFGPGTRLTVT.

This chain uses TRBV19 with TRBJ1-2; D not resolved. V was trimmed by 5 bases and J by 6 bases, leaving 16 bases between them. Germline values: CDR1 LNHDA, CDR2 SQIVND (reference sequence). The CDR3 is 14 residues long. The CDR3 DNA reads TGTGCCAGTAGTCCGCTGGGTTCAGGCGATGGCTACACCTTC. Its translation is CASSPLGSGDGYTF.

The chain links TRBV20-1 to TRBJ2-1; D possibly corresponds to TRBD2 (5 bases). The CDR3 covers 11 residues. The germline V and J ends were trimmed by 6 bases and 6 bases, with 9 bases remaining between them. Germline V gene lookup returns CDR1 DFQATT and CDR2 SNEGSKA (reference sequence). The CDR3 region has the DNA TGCAGTGCGGAACTAGTCAATGAGCAGTTCTTC. Translating it yields CSAELVNEQFF.

The chain has TRBV18 and TRBJ2-5; 11 bases fit TRBD1. The CDR3 extends over 16 amino acids. Germline CDR1 KGHSH, CDR2 LQKENI. V trimming: 6 bases; J trimming: 5 bases; junction bases outside the gene matches: 11. The CDR3 here is CASSTVGQGAGETQYF. In DNA, the CDR3 is TGTGCCAGCTCTACAGTAGGACAGGGGGCTGGGGAGACCCAGTACTTC.

J is TRBJ2-2 and V is TRBV5-4, with a tentative D call TRBD2 (5 bases). The CDR3 loop spans 15 amino acids. V lost 4 bases to trimming and J lost 7 bases, with 17 bases between them. Looked up from germline, CDR1 is SGHNT and CDR2 is YYREEE (reference sequence). CDR3 loop: CASSTGLGRGGELFF. CDR3 DNA sequence: TGTGCCAGCAGCACCGGACTTGGTAGAGGCGGGGAGCTGTTTTTT.

This clone has just one count. The gene calls are TRBV2 and TRBJ2-7, with D possibly matching TRBD1 (6 bases). The CDR3 has 15 amino acids. CDR1 and CDR2 (germline): SNHLY, FYNNEI. The V gene lost 7 bases and the J gene lost 0 bases, with 16 bases spanning the gap. DNA for the CDR3: TGTGCCAGCAAGCCCGGGACAACCCCCTCCTACGAGCAGTACTTC. Encoded protein: CASKPGTTPSYEQYF.

The rearrangement joins TRBV5-1 to TRBJ2-3; D might be TRBD1 (5 bases). The CDR3 is 14 residues long. Trimming stripped 0 bases from V and 2 bases from J, with 7 bases between. CDR1 SGHRS and CDR2 YFSETQ come from the germline V gene. This chain's CDR3 is CASSLGQHTDTQYF. CDR3 sequence (DNA): TGCGCCAGCAGCTTGGGACAGCACACAGATACGCAGTATTTT.

This clone occurred once. This CDR3 is CASSQLLVNEQFF. Here the CDR3 DNA reads TGCGCCAGCAGCCAGTTGCTAGTAAATGAGCAGTTCTTC. The V gene is TRBV4-1, the J gene TRBJ2-1; D is ambiguous. V lost 3 bases and J 7 bases, leaving 10 bases between the germline ends. Germline values: CDR1 MGHRA, CDR2 YSYEKL. The CDR3 is 13 residues long.

This clone has a single count. The chain carries TRBV7-9 and TRBJ2-2; the match to TRBD2 covers 14 bases. Germline CDR1 is SEHNR and CDR2 is FQNEAQ (reference sequence). This CDR3 is built from 17 residues. J was trimmed by 2 bases and V by 6 bases; bases with no gene match: 5. The CDR3 DNA reads as TGTGCCAGCAGGCCGACTAGCGGGAGGGCCAACACCGGGGAGCTGTTTTTT. This sequence encodes CASRPTSGRANTGELFF.

The J gene is TRBJ1-2, the V gene TRBV6-1, with D tentatively TRBD1 (5 bases). V lost 4 bases and J 7 bases, leaving 13 bases between the germline ends. CDR1 and CDR2 from the germline V gene are MNHNS and SASEGT. This CDR3 is 13 amino acids long. CDR3 nucleotide sequence: TGTGCCAGCAGTGTGGAGCAGGGCTTTGGCTACACCTTC. Translated: CASSVEQGFGYTF.

CDR3 sequence: CASKQGAIAMSGYTF. CDR3 DNA sequence: TGTGCCAGTAAACAGGGGGCAATAGCGATGAGTGGCTACACCTTC. V gene TRBV19 combines with J gene TRBJ1-2; 9 nucleotides line up with TRBD1. The V gene end was trimmed by 7 bases and the J gene end by 7 bases; junction bases not matched to a gene: 13. In germline, CDR1 is LNHDA, CDR2 SQIVND (reference sequence). The CDR3 is 15 residues long.

V and J are TRBV2 and TRBJ2-1; 8 bases align to TRBD2. The CDR3 loop spans 17 amino acids. Germline V CDR1 and CDR2: SNHLY, FYNNEI. V gave up 1 base and J gave up 0 bases; unmatched junction bases: 5. The CDR3 nucleotides read TGTGCCAGCAGTGAAGGGGCGGGGGGAGGCTCCTACAATGAGCAGTTCTTC. Protein sequence: CASSEGAGGGSYNEQFF.

This clone was observed a few times. V usage is TRBV6-4 and J usage is TRBJ2-1; 9 bases map to TRBD1. V shed 4 bases, J shed 10 bases, and the junction held 5 bases outside the gene matches. The CDR3 covers 13 residues. Germline values: CDR1 MRHNA, CDR2 SNTAGT. The CDR3 region has the DNA TGTGCCAGCAGTGCGACAGGGGGGACCGAGCAGTTCTTC. This sequence encodes CASSATGGTEQFF.

J is TRBJ2-5 and V is TRBV30; TRBD1 aligns across 9 bases. The CDR3 spans 15 residues. V was clipped by 5 bases and J by 6 bases; unmatched bases: 13. Germline V gene lookup returns CDR1 GTSNPN and CDR2 SVGIG (reference sequence). The CDR3 DNA sequence: TGTGCCTGGCGCCCGGATACAGGGGGCGCCAAGACCCAGTACTTC. Its translation is CAWRPDTGGAKTQYF.

The V gene is TRBV6-5, the J gene TRBJ2-7, with TRBD1 matching 7 bases. Germline loops: CDR1 MNHEY, CDR2 SVGAGI. CDR3 length: 13 amino acids. The V segment lost 7 bases and the J segment 5 bases; nucleotides outside the gene matches: 8. CDR3 in amino acids: CASIGTDSNEQYF. The CDR3 region has the DNA TGTGCCAGCATTGGGACAGACAGCAACGAGCAGTACTTC.

The chain uses TRBV2 and TRBJ2-7, with TRBD1 matching 12 bases. V lost 2 bases and J lost 5; bases outside the gene matches: 4. Germline CDR1 and CDR2: SNHLY and FYNNEI. This CDR3 has 15 residues. This CDR3 reads CASSELGQGANEQYF. CDR3 nucleotide sequence: TGTGCCAGCAGTGAACTGGGACAGGGGGCCAACGAGCAGTACTTC. Drawing the rest from reference TRBV2 and TRBJ2-7, the complete variable domain is EPEVTQTPSHQVTQMGQEVILRCVPISNHLYFYWYRQILGQKVEFLVSFYNNEISEKSEIFDDQFSVERPDGSNFTLKIRSTKLEDSAMYFCASSELGQGANEQYFGPGTRLTVT.

In its sample, this clone was seen a few times. The chain is built from TRBV6-1 and TRBJ1-6, with 7 bases fitting TRBD1. V gave up 6 bases and J gave up 7 bases; unmatched junction bases: 6. The CDR3 sequence is 14 residues long. The germline gives CDR1 MNHNS, CDR2 SASEGT. The CDR3 nucleotides read TGTGCCAGCAGAGCCGGGACAGAGAATTCACCCCTCCACTTT. It codes for CASRAGTENSPLHF.

The chain uses TRBV5-4 and TRBJ2-3; D is unclear. Trimming pared 1 base from V and 1 base from J, leaving 19 bases between. There are 18 residues in the CDR3. Germline V gene lookup returns CDR1 SGHNT and CDR2 YYREEE (reference sequence). CDR3 bases: TGTGCCAGCAGCTTGTCCGTGACGCGAGGTTCCGGCACAGATACGCAGTATTTT. Amino acids: CASSLSVTRGSGTDTQYF.

This rearrangement joins TRBV11-3 to TRBJ2-5; 7 positions match TRBD1. Germline CDR1 reads SGHNT; CDR2 reads YENEEA. J lost 1 base, V lost 5 bases, and 10 bases had no gene match. The CDR3 extends over 16 amino acids. CDR3 amino acids: CASSPDLGQSQETQYF. Here the CDR3 DNA reads TGTGCCAGCAGCCCCGACCTGGGACAGAGCCAAGAGACCCAGTACTTC.